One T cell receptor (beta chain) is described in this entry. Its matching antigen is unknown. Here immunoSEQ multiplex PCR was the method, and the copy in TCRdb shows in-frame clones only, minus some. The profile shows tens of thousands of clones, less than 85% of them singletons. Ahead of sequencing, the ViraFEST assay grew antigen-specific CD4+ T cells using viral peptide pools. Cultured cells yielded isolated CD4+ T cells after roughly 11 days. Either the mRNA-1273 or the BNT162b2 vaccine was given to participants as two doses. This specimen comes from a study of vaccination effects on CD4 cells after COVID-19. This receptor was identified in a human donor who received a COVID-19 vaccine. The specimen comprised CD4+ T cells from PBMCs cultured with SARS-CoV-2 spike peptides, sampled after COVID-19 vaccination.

The CDR3 DNA is TGTGCCACCAGCAGCGCTTTAGGACAGGTCTCCAATGAGCAGTTCTTC. As protein: CATSSALGQVSNEQFF. The V gene is TRBV15, the J gene TRBJ2-1, with 7 bases that match TRBD1. The CDR3 spans 16 residues. Germline V gene sequence: CDR1 LNHNV, CDR2 YYDKDF (reference sequence). Trimming at V came to 3 bases and at J to 6 bases, leaving 11 bases not matched to a gene.